This TCR beta chain was sequenced in a study of shared clonotypes between healthy human individuals. Study background: Donors, aged 18 to 49, were a couple of women and three men. General observations from the study: Since donors were few, the genetic and exposure-history diversity represented was limited.

Profiling relied on immunoSEQ multiplex PCR, and the TCRdb table lists in-frame clones only, not all of them. The sample shows about 2.4 million clones, 90% to 95% of them seen only once. Comments on this clone: Its antigen is unidentified.

There are 14 residues in the CDR3. CDR1 is SGDLS, CDR2 YYNGEE, per germline. V gave up 4 bases and J gave up 6 bases, with 16 bases separating them. The gene calls are TRBV9 and TRBJ1-1, with D unresolved. The source is a man between 18 and 29 years old in good health. The sequencing sample was made of naive CD4+ T cells sorted from blood. Subset defined: CD45RA+ positively selected. The CDR3 region has the DNA TGTGCCAGCAGCCCCCTAGTAGCTCCCTCTGAAGCTTTCTTT. Translation: CASSPLVAPSEAFF.